A single sample gave rise to the 27 T cell receptor beta chains below, sequenced in a study of identical twins. Each CDR3 protein is one row after TCRdb ran MiXCR on the 5' RACE reads. The repertoire holds about 240,000 distinct CDR3 sequences, with about 11% as singletons. Sequenced: memory T cells sorted from blood. Source of these receptors: a man between 45 and 60 years old in good health.

This clonotype was recorded many times. This chain connects TRBV4-3 to TRBJ2-7; 7 bases align to TRBD2. Germline CDR1 is LGHNA and CDR2 is YSLEER. J was trimmed by 3 bases and V by 0 bases; bases with no gene match: 8. The CDR3 is 16 amino acids. The CDR3 nucleotides read TGCGCCAGCAGCCAAGATTTAAACGGGAGGTACTACGAGCAGTACTTC. Translating gives CASSQDLNGRYYEQYF.

This clonotype was seen repeatedly, ten times or more. The V and J genes are TRBV6-1 and TRBJ2-1; 11 bases match TRBD2. V was pared by 6 bases and J by 3 bases, with 7 bases of the junction left unmatched. Germline V gene lookup returns CDR1 MNHNS and CDR2 SASEGT. The CDR3 is 16 amino acids. CDR3 in DNA: TGTGCCAGCAGAGAAACTAGCGGGAGCCTCTACAATGAGCAGTTCTTC. Its translation is CASRETSGSLYNEQFF.

Worth noting for this clonotype: At one of its ends the junction is not consistent with the germline gene, which may arise from a read error. The chain joins TRBV6-5 to TRBJ1-5; D may be TRBD1 (5 bases). The CDR3 length is 15 residues. Per the germline V gene, CDR1 is MNHEY and CDR2 is SVGAGI. The DNA for the CDR3 is TGTGCCAGCAGTTCAGGGATGGTAAGCAATCAGCCCCAGCAATTT. Translation gives CASSSGMVSNQPQQF.

This clonotype was detected ten times or more. The chain combines TRBV4-2 with TRBJ2-1, with 10 positions matching TRBD2. Looked up from germline, CDR1 is LGHNA and CDR2 is YNFKEQ. The CDR3 contains 18 residues. Trimming cost V 0 bases and J 5 bases; bases outside gene matches: 10. The CDR3 DNA reads as TGTGCCAGCAGCCAAGAATTGTTTCTAGCGGGGGCTCACAATGAGCAGTTCTTC. Translation gives CASSQELFLAGAHNEQFF.

The CDR3 DNA is TGTGCCACCAGTGCCACCGGGCTAGCGGTACACGAGCAGTACTTC. This codes for CATSATGLAVHEQYF. The chain has TRBV24-1 and TRBJ2-7; 7 nucleotides align to TRBD2. The ends lost 5 bases at V and 5 bases at J; junction bases unmatched: 11. The CDR3 spans 15 residues. CDR1 is KGHDR and CDR2 is SFDVKD in the germline V gene.

The chain recombines TRBV7-2 with TRBJ2-5; the match to TRBD1 covers 7 bases. Germline CDR1 SGHTA, CDR2 FQGNSA. The CDR3 runs to 14 residues. After removal of 4 bases from V and 4 bases from J, the junction contained 6 bases not matched to a gene. The DNA for the CDR3 is TGTGCCAGCAGCTATCAGACAGGGAGAGAGACCCAGTACTTC. Residues: CASSYQTGRETQYF.

Ten or more counts support this clonotype. The chain links TRBV5-1 to TRBJ2-5; the match to TRBD2 covers 11 bases. V gave up 3 bases and J gave up 6 bases; unmatched junction bases: 4. The CDR3 is 14 residues long. The germline CDR1 and CDR2 sequences are SGHRS and YFSETQ. Here the CDR3 reads CASSSGTSGQTQYF. The DNA for the CDR3 is TGCGCCAGCAGCTCCGGGACTAGCGGCCAGACCCAGTACTTC.

This clonotype has ten or more counts. V and J are TRBV2 and TRBJ1-2; 8 bases are a match to TRBD1. The CDR3 is 19 residues long. Germline trimming cut 3 bases from V and 3 bases from J; bases unmatched to any gene: 18. Germline-derived CDR1 and CDR2 are SNHLY and FYNNEI. CDR3 amino acids: CASSEGGLIRGQWDYGYTF. CDR3 bases: TGTGCCAGCAGTGAGGGCGGTTTGATCAGGGGGCAGTGGGACTATGGCTACACCTTC.

The genes are TRBV7-8 and TRBJ2-5, with 7 bases identical to TRBD2. V was pared by 0 bases and J by 6 bases, with 13 bases of the junction left unmatched. Germline V gives CDR1 SGHVS, CDR2 FQNEAQ. The CDR3 covers 17 residues. CDR3 in amino acids: CASSLAYRGTSAKTQYF. In nucleotides, the CDR3 is TGTGCCAGCAGCTTAGCGTACCGGGGCACTAGCGCAAAGACCCAGTACTTC.

The chain recombines TRBV9 with TRBJ2-3; 11 nucleotides agree with TRBD2. The CDR3 has 17 residues. With V trimmed by 0 bases and J by 6 bases, 9 bases remained unmatched. Germline V CDR1 and CDR2: SGDLS, YYNGEE. In DNA form, the CDR3 reads TGTGCCAGCAGCGTAGGATCCGTAGCGGGAGGGCTTGATACGCAGTATTTT. Its protein is CASSVGSVAGGLDTQYF. Together with reference TRBV9 and TRBJ2-3, the CDR3 gives the full variable domain: DSGVTQTPKHLITATGQRVTLRCSPRSGDLSVYWYQQSLDQGLQFLIQYYNGEERAKGNILERFSAQQFPDLHSELNLSSLELGDSALYFCASSVGSVAGGLDTQYFGPGTRLTVL.

The V and J genes are TRBV11-1 and TRBJ2-6, with D unclear. Germline lookup yields CDR1 SGHAT and CDR2 FQDESV (reference sequence). V lost 0 bases to trimming and J lost 2 bases, with 17 bases between them. This CDR3 comprises 19 residues. The CDR3 protein is CASSLAFRLLLAGANVLTF. For the CDR3, the DNA is TGTGCCAGCAGCTTAGCGTTTCGCTTACTCTTGGCTGGGGCCAACGTCCTGACTTTC.

This clonotype was observed at least ten times. The V call is TRBV6-2 or TRBV6-3, the J call TRBJ2-2; D unclear. This CDR3 contains 15 residues. Between the trimmed V and J ends, which lost 7 bases and 5 bases, there was a span of 17 bases. Germline CDR1 is MNHEY and CDR2 is SVGEGT. The CDR3 here is CASTRLSPKTGELFF. CDR3 bases: TGTGCCAGCACTAGGCTGAGCCCTAAGACCGGGGAGCTGTTTTTT.

V usage is TRBV28 and J usage is TRBJ2-7; D remains ambiguous. The CDR3 length is 12 residues. Germline CDR1 MDHEN, CDR2 SYDVKM. V shed 4 bases and J shed 6 bases, with 10 bases lying between them. In DNA form, the CDR3 reads TGTGCCAGCAGTTCCACCTCCCTCGAGCAGTACTTC. Translated, it gives CASSSTSLEQYF. The entire variable domain, with the rest obtained from reference TRBV28 and TRBJ2-7, is as follows: DVKVTQSSRYLVKRTGEKVFLECVQDMDHENMFWYRQDPGLGLRLIYFSYDVKMKEKGDIPEGYSVSREKKERFSLILESASTNQTSMYLCASSSTSLEQYFGPGTRLTVT.

This chain joins TRBV20-1 and TRBJ2-3, with 10 bases that match TRBD2. From germline, CDR1 is DFQATT and CDR2 SNEGSKA (reference sequence). J was trimmed by 4 bases and V by 5 bases; bases with no gene match: 9. The CDR3 totals 15 residues. The CDR3 DNA reads as TGCAGTGCTTCGCCTCCACTAGCGGGGTCAGATACGCAGTATTTT. It specifies CSASPPLAGSDTQYF.

This clonotype was picked up a small number of times. The chain couples TRBV18 to TRBJ2-1; the D gene could be TRBD1 or TRBD2 (7 bases each). Germline V lookup: CDR1 KGHSH, CDR2 LQKENI. The V end was cut by 5 bases, the J end by 6 bases, with 20 bases between. CDR3 size: 16 residues. The CDR3 loop is CASSRESGKGANEQFF. As DNA, the CDR3 is TGTGCCAGCTCAAGGGAAAGCGGGAAGGGGGCCAATGAGCAGTTCTTC.

This clonotype was seen only a few times. V and J are TRBV6-2 or TRBV6-3 and TRBJ2-7, with D maybe TRBD1 (5 bases). Trimming stripped 8 bases from V and 0 bases from J, with 14 bases between. This CDR3 spans 14 amino acids. The V gene's germline CDR1 is MNHEY and CDR2 SVGEGT. CDR3 protein: CASGRRGSSYEQYF. Here the CDR3 DNA reads TGTGCCAGCGGACGAAGGGGTTCCTCCTACGAGCAGTACTTC.

This clonotype was found once. The V call is TRBV19, the J call TRBJ1-5, with D perhaps TRBD1 (6 bases). The germline CDR1 and CDR2 sequences are LNHDA and SQIVND (reference sequence). This CDR3 is 15 amino acids long. V shed 8 bases and J shed 1 base, with 15 bases lying between them. The CDR3 here is CASQHRAGSNQPQHF. The CDR3 DNA sequence: TGTGCCAGTCAACACAGGGCTGGGAGCAATCAGCCCCAGCATTTT.

The chain employs TRBV7-8 and TRBJ2-7; 8 nucleotides match TRBD1. Trimming took 2 bases from V and 3 from J; bases not matched to a gene: 9. CDR3 length equals 16 residues. From germline, CDR1 is SGHVS and CDR2 FQNEAQ. The chain's CDR3 is CASSLWAGGRGYEQYF. The DNA of the CDR3 is TGTGCCAGCAGCTTATGGGCAGGGGGCAGGGGCTACGAGCAGTACTTC.

This chain uses TRBV7-8 with TRBJ2-1; 7 bases map to TRBD2. Germline CDR1 is SGHVS and CDR2 is FQNEAQ. The CDR3 length is 14 residues. Germline trimming cut 5 bases from V and 10 bases from J; bases unmatched to any gene: 11. The CDR3 region is CASSTRLAGGEQFF. Written as DNA, the CDR3 is TGTGCCAGCAGCACAAGACTAGCTGGAGGGGAGCAGTTCTTC.

This chain joins TRBV10-3 and TRBJ1-2; TRBD1 might be the D (5 bases). Trimming removed 2 bases at V and 4 bases at J, with 11 bases between. The CDR3 is made up of 14 amino acids. Germline values: CDR1 ENHRY, CDR2 SYGVKD. For the CDR3, the DNA is TGTGCCATCAGTGAGCCGGGACGGATCTATGGCTACACCTTC. Its translation: CAISEPGRIYGYTF.

Comments on this clonotype: Just one base apart from a much larger clone, this may be a read error. The V gene is TRBV12-3 or TRBV12-4, the J gene TRBJ2-7; 11 bases are shared with TRBD1. This CDR3 is 14 amino acids long. The CDR3 region is CASSRTGGSYEQHF. In DNA, the CDR3 is TGTGCCAGCAGCCGGACAGGGGGCTCCTACGAGCAGCACTTC.

This clonotype was found a few times. The chain uses TRBV12-3 or TRBV12-4 and TRBJ2-1; 8 bases match TRBD2. V lost 5 bases to trimming and J lost 5 bases; unmatched junction nucleotides: 8. The CDR3 totals 15 residues. The CDR3 nucleotides are TGTGCCAGCAGTAAGAGCCGGGGGGGGGACAATGAGCAGTTCTTC. Its translation: CASSKSRGGDNEQFF.

The CDR3 reads CASSLAEVYEQYF. The CDR3, as DNA: TGTGCCAGCAGCTTAGCGGAGGTCTACGAGCAGTACTTC. The chain recombines TRBV7-8 with TRBJ2-7, with D maybe TRBD2 (5 bases). CDR1 SGHVS and CDR2 FQNEAQ come from the germline V gene. Trimming shortened V by 0 bases and J by 3 bases, and 6 bases separated the two germline ends. The CDR3 sequence is 13 residues long.

This clonotype was seen at least ten times. The CDR3 sequence is CASSPQPNTEAFF. The CDR3 DNA sequence: TGTGCCAGCTCACCTCAGCCGAACACTGAAGCTTTCTTT. The chain carries TRBV18 and TRBJ1-1; D gene unclear. Germline loops: CDR1 KGHSH, CDR2 LQKENI. Trimming cost V 3 bases and J 1 base, with 6 bases left between them. This CDR3 has 13 amino acids.

This chain joins TRBV27 and TRBJ2-3; D unclear. This CDR3 is built from 15 residues. The germline V gene has CDR1 MNHEY and CDR2 SMNVEV (reference sequence). V lost 2 bases, J lost 4 bases, and 13 bases lay in between. The CDR3 is CASSLMDVGADTQYF. The CDR3 DNA is TGTGCCAGCAGTTTAATGGACGTAGGAGCAGATACGCAGTATTTT.

The chain employs TRBV9 and TRBJ1-1, with a tentative D call TRBD1 (5 bases). The CDR3 spans 18 residues. Germline V lookup: CDR1 SGDLS, CDR2 YYNGEE. Trimming shortened V by 4 bases and J by 6 bases, and 28 bases separated the two germline ends. The DNA of the CDR3 is TGTGCCAGCAGCCCCCGAGAGGTTGGCGCAGGGATCAACCCTGAAGCTTTCTTT. Amino acids: CASSPREVGAGINPEAFF.

The chain employs TRBV6-2 or TRBV6-3 and TRBJ1-2; TRBD1 might be the D (6 bases). The V and J ends lost 6 bases and 2 bases respectively, with 16 bases between them. Germline CDR1 reads MNHEY; CDR2 reads SVGEGT. The CDR3 extends over 15 amino acids. The DNA of the CDR3 is TGTGCCAGCAGGGAACACAGGGAGACGAACTATGGCTACACCTTC. Protein: CASREHRETNYGYTF.